Listed below are T cell receptor beta chains from one sample, sequenced in a study of T-cell memory formation after mild COVID-19. TCRdb reprocessed the 5' RACE reads with MiXCR, giving one entry per CDR3 protein. There are some 150,000 distinct CDR3 sequences in the sample; roughly 24% occur only once, and roughly a quarter lies in the top ten. Source material: PBMCs or a T cell subset sorted from them (not recorded which). Receptor source: an adult woman who had mild COVID-19 (a few samples of this study predate the infection). Cell type and time point are not known. Each CDR3 is given with its conserved first and last residue. Fields, in order: V gene, clone size, J gene, D gene, CDR3 DNA, CDR3 protein. D genes are given only for firm matches. Part of the rows lack a size; the others show once, few, many or a class for expanded clones.

>TRBV5-1|few|TRBJ2-7|-
TGCGCCAGCAGCCCCAGGACGGGCGAAGTCTACGAGCAGTACTTC
CASSPRTGEVYEQYF
>TRBV4-1|-|TRBJ2-1|TRBD2
TGCGCCAGCAGCCTATACGGGACTAGCGACTACAATGAGCAGTTCTTC
CASSLYGTSDYNEQFF
>TRBV29-1|-|TRBJ2-3|-
TGCAGCGCCTCAGGGGAAGGACCAGATACGCAGTATTTT
CSASGEGPDTQYF
>TRBV12-3/TRBV12-4|few|TRBJ2-7|TRBD2
TGTGCCAGCAGGGGACTAGCGGACTCCTACGAGCAGTACTTC
CASRGLADSYEQYF
>TRBV25-1|few|TRBJ2-1|TRBD1
TGTGCCAGCATGGACAGGGGAGAAGCCGGTGAGCAGTTCTTC
CASMDRGEAGEQFF
>TRBV5-6|-|TRBJ1-6|TRBD1
TGTGCCAGCAGCTGGCGGACAGGGTATAATTCACCCCTCCACTTT
CASSWRTGYNSPLHF
>TRBV5-6|-|TRBJ2-5|-
TGTGCCAGCAGCTTGGGCCTTGGCAGGCAAGAGACCCAGTACTTC
CASSLGLGRQETQYF
>TRBV6-2/TRBV6-3|many|TRBJ2-7|-
TGTGCCAGCAGTCTCGGGAAGTCCTACGAGCAGTACTTC
CASSLGKSYEQYF
>TRBV12-3/TRBV12-4|-|TRBJ2-7|-
TGTGCCAGCAGTCCCAGACCGTACGAGCAGTACTTC
CASSPRPYEQYF
>TRBV11-2|-|TRBJ2-3|TRBD2
TGTGCCAGCTCCCGGCGAGCGGGGGTCACAGATACGCAGTATTTT
CASSRRAGVTDTQYF
>TRBV7-9|-|TRBJ2-5|-
TGTGCCAGCAGCTTAGCTTCAGGGTTGGAGACCCAGTACTTC
CASSLASGLETQYF
>TRBV24-1|few|TRBJ2-1|-
TGTGCCACCAGTGACCCTAAGTATCCTAGCTCCTACAATGAGCAGTTCTTC
CATSDPKYPSSYNEQFF
>TRBV7-9|few|TRBJ2-1|TRBD2
TGTGCCAGCAAACGGGGGACTAGCGGGATATCCTACAATGAGCAGTTCTTC
CASKRGTSGISYNEQFF
>TRBV29-1|-|TRBJ2-1|TRBD2
TGCAGCGTTGTAGATATGTCTAGCGGTTTATCCTACAATGAGCAGTTCTTC
CSVVDMSSGLSYNEQFF
>TRBV9|few|TRBJ1-2|-
TGTGCCAGCAGCGCGTCGGGAGTTATCTATGGCTACACCTTC
CASSASGVIYGYTF
>TRBV7-3|few|TRBJ2-1|TRBD2
TGTGCCAGCAGCTTAACTTTGCGCGGGAGGTCTGACAATGAGCAGTTCTTC
CASSLTLRGRSDNEQFF
>TRBV5-5|few|TRBJ2-7|-
TGTGCCAGCAGTCCCGGACTGGAGCAGTACTTC
CASSPGLEQYF
>TRBV19|-|TRBJ2-7|-
TGTGCCAGTAGTATCGGTGAGGACTACGAGCAGTACTTC
CASSIGEDYEQYF
>TRBV7-8|few|TRBJ1-1|-
TGTGCCAGCAGCATATCCTCGCGGGACAAGGCGGCGAACACTGAAGCTTTCTTT
CASSISSRDKAANTEAFF
>TRBV20-1|-|TRBJ1-2|TRBD1
TGCAGTGCTAGAGACCCCGGACAGGGGGCGAACTATGGCTACACCTTC
CSARDPGQGANYGYTF
>TRBV28|few|TRBJ1-6|-
TGTGCCAGCAGTTTGGGAGCCAATAATTCACCCCTCCACTTT
CASSLGANNSPLHF
>TRBV5-1|few|TRBJ2-3|-
TGCGCCAGCAGCTTGGACTCCCCGGGAGATACGCAGTATTTT
CASSLDSPGDTQYF
>TRBV19|-|TRBJ2-7|TRBD2
TGTGCCAGTAGCTCCGGGACTAGTGGCTTTGAGCAGTACTTC
CASSSGTSGFEQYF
>TRBV21-1|-|TRBJ2-6|-
TGTGCCAGCAGTCCACAGGGACCTAAGACCGGCTCTGGGGCCAACGTCCTGACTTTC
CASSPQGPKTGSGANVLTF
>TRBV12-3/TRBV12-4|once|TRBJ1-4|-
TGTGCCAGCAGTTTCAGGGAGGTTGGTGAAAAACTGTTTTTT
CASSFREVGEKLFF